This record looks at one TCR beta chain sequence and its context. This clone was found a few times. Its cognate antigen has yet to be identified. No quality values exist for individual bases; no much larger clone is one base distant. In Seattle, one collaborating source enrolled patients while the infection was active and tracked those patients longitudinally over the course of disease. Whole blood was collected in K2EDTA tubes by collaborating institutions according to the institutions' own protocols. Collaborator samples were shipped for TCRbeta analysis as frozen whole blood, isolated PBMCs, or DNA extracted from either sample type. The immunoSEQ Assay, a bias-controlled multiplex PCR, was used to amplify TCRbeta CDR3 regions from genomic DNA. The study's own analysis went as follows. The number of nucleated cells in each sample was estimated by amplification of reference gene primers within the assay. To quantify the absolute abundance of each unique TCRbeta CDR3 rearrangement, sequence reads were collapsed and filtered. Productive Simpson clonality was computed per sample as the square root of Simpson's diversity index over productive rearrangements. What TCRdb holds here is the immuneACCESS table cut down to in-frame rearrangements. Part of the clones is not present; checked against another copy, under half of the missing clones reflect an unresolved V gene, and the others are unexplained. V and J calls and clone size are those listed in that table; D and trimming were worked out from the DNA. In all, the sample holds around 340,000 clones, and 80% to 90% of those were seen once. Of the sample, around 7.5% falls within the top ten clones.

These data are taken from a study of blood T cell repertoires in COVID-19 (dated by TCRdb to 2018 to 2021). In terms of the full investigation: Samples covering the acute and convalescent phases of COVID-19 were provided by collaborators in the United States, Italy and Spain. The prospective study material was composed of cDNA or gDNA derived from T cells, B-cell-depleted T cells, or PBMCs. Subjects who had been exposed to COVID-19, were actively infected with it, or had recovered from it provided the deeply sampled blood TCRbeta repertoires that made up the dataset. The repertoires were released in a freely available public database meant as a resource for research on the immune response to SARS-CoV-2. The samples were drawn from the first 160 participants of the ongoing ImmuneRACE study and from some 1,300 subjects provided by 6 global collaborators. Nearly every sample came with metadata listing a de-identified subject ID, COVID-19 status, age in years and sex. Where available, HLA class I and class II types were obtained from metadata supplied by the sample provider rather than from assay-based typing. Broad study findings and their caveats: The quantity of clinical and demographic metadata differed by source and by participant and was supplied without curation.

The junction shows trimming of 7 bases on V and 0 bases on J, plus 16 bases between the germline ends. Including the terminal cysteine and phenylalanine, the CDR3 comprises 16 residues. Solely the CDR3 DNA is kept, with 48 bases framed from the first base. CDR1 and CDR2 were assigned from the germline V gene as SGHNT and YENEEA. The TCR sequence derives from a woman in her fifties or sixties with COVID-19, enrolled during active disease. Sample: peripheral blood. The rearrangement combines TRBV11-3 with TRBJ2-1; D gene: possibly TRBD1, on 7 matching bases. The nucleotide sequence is TGTGCCAGCACCACTGGCGGGACAGCCTCCTACAATGAGCAGTTCTTC. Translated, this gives CASTTGGTASYNEQFF.